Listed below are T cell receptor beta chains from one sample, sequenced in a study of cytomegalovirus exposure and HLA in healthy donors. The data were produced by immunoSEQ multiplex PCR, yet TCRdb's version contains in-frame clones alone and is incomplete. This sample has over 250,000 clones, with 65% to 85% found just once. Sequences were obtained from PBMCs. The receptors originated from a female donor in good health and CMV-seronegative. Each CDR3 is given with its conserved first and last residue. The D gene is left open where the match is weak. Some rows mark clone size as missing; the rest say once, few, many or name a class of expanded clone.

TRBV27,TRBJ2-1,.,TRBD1,TGTGCCAGCAGTCAAGGACAGGCCCCCTACAATGAGCAGTTCTTC,CASSQGQAPYNEQFF
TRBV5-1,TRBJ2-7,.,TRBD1,TGCGCCAGCAGCGTTGAGGGCAGGGGGACGCAGTACTTC,CASSVEGRGTQYF
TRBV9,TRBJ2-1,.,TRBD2,TGTGCCAGCAGCTATGGCGGGGGACTAACGAATGAGCAGTTCTTC,CASSYGGGLTNEQFF
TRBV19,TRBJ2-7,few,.,TGTGCCAGTAGTATATGGCTAGCCGATATAGGATACGAGCAGTACTTC,CASSIWLADIGYEQYF
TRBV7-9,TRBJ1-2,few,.,TGTGCCAGCAGCCTATCGAGGGAGTATGGCTACACCTTC,CASSLSREYGYTF
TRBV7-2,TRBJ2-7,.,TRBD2,TGTGCCAGCAGCCTGGAGGGTTCGCGGGAGCGTCACTACGAGCAGTACTTC,CASSLEGSRERHYEQYF
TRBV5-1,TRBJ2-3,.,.,TGCGCCAGCAGCATCAACAGGCCTGATACGCAGTATTTT,CASSINRPDTQYF
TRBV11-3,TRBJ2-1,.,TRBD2,TGTGCCAGCAGCCGGACTAGCGGGGGATACAATGAGCAGTTCTTC,CASSRTSGGYNEQFF
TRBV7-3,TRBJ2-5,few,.,TGTGCCAGCAGCTTAGGAGGTACAGGGAAAGAGACCCAGTACTTC,CASSLGGTGKETQYF
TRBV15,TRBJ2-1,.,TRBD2,TGTGCCACCAGCAGAGATAACAGCGGGGTCTACAATGAGCAGTTCTTC,CATSRDNSGVYNEQFF
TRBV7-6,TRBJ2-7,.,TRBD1,TGTGCCAGCAGCTTAGGGTGGACAGGGGACGGGGAGCAGTACTTC,CASSLGWTGDGEQYF
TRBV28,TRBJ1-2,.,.,TGTGCCAGCAGTTTGAGGCATTTAGGAGGCTACACCTTC,CASSLRHLGGYTF
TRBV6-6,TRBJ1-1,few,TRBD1,TGTGCCAGCAGTCGGGACAGACGGAACACTGAAGCTTTCTTT,CASSRDRRNTEAFF
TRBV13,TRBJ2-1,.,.,TGTGCCAGCAGCTTAGGTACTAGCTCCTACAATGAGCAGTTCTTC,CASSLGTSSYNEQFF
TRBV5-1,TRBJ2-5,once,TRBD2,TGCGCCAGCAGCTTGGGGTGGTCTAGCGGTATTGGAGAGACCCAGTACTTC,CASSLGWSSGIGETQYF
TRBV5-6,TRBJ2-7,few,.,TGTGCCAGCAGCTTGACAGGGAGCTACGAGCAGTACTTC,CASSLTGSYEQYF
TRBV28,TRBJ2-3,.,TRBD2,TGTGCCAGCAGCCGAAATAGCGGGCAGACAGATACGCAGTATTTT,CASSRNSGQTDTQYF
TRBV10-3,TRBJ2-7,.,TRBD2,TGTGCCATCAGTGAGTCGGGACTAGCGTACGAGCAGTACTTC,CAISESGLAYEQYF
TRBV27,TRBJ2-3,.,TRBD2,TGTGCCAGCAGTCCAACTAGCGTTGCTAGCACAGATACGCAGTATTTT,CASSPTSVASTDTQYF
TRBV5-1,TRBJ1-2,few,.,TGCGCCAGCAGCTTGGCCCCTTCGTGGTTAAGTCCCGGCTATGGCTACACCTTC,CASSLAPSWLSPGYGYTF
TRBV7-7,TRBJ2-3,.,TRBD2,TGTGCCAGCAGCCGCAGCGGGAGTTCCGCAGATACGCAGTATTTT,CASSRSGSSADTQYF
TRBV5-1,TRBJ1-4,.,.,TGCGCCAGCAGCGCCGGACAAAACATAGGTGAAAAACTGTTTTTT,CASSAGQNIGEKLFF
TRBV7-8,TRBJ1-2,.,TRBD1,TGTGCCAGCAGCTGGGGCGACAGGGTTCTTGGCTACACCTTC,CASSWGDRVLGYTF
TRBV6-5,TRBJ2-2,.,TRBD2,TGTGCCAGCAGTCATAGGACTAGCCCCGGGGAGCTGTTTTTT,CASSHRTSPGELFF
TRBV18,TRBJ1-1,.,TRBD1,TGTGCCAGCACAAACCTGGGACAGGGGAATCCGGCTTTCTTT,CASTNLGQGNPAFF
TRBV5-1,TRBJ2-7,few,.,TGCGCCAGCAGCTTGGGAGGGTTTTTCACCTACGAGCAGTACTTC,CASSLGGFFTYEQYF
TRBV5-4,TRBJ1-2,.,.,TGTGCCAGCAGCTTGAGAGGAGGCACGGGGGGCTACACCTTC,CASSLRGGTGGYTF
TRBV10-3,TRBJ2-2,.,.,TGTGCCATCAGTGAGTCCGGGGACACCGGGGAGCTGTTTTTT,CAISESGDTGELFF
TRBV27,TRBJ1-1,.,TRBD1,TGTGCCAGCAGTTACAAACAGGGGGGCACTGAAGCTTTCTTT,CASSYKQGGTEAFF
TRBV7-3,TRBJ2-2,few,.,TGTGCCAGCAGTTCCCTTGGAGCCTTCGGGGAGCTGTTTTTT,CASSSLGAFGELFF
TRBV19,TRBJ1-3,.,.,TGTGCCAGTAGTATGGGGGCTGCCCTCTCTGGAAACACCATATATTTT,CASSMGAALSGNTIYF
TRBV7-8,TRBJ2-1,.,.,TGTGCCAGCAGCTTACCTCCCCTAGCGATCTCCTACAATGAGCAGTTCTTC,CASSLPPLAISYNEQFF
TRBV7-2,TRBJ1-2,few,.,TGTGCCAGCAGCGTTACAGCCGGCAACTATGGCTACACCTTC,CASSVTAGNYGYTF
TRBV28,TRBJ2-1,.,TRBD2,TGTGCCAGCAGTGTTAGCGGGAGGGCGAGCAATGAGCAGTTCTTC,CASSVSGRASNEQFF
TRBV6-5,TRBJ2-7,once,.,TGTGCCAGCAGTCGGGGAGCGGATCGCACCTACGAGCAGTACTTC,CASSRGADRTYEQYF
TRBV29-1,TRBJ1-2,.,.,TGCAGCGTTGAAGCACAGGGATCCTATGGCTACACCTTC,CSVEAQGSYGYTF
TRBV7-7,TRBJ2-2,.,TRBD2,TGTGCCAGCAGCCGGACTAGCGGGGACACCGGGGAGCTGTTTTTT,CASSRTSGDTGELFF
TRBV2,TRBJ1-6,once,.,TGTGCCAGCAGTGAGACAGTTTATTCACCCCTCCACTTT,CASSETVYSPLHF
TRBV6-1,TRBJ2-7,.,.,TGTGCCAGCAGTGAAGCGCTTCAGGGCGAGCAGTACTTC,CASSEALQGEQYF
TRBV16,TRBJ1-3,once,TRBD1,TGTGCCAGCAGACAACAGACAGGGGGCTCGGTTGGTGGAAACACCATATATTTT,CASRQQTGGSVGGNTIYF
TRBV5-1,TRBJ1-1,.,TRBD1,TGCGCCAGCAGCCCGGACAGGGGGAGGAACACTGAAGCTTTCTTT,CASSPDRGRNTEAFF
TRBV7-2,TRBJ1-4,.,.,TGTGCCAGCAGCCGTTCGACAACAACTAATGAAAAACTGTTTTTT,CASSRSTTTNEKLFF
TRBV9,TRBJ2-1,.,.,TGTGCCAGCAGCGCCCCTCTAGTTGGAGGCAATGAGCAGTTCTTC,CASSAPLVGGNEQFF
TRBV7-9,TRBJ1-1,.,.,TGTTCCAGCAGCTTCCAGGGTGCTGAAGCTTTCTTT,CSSSFQGAEAFF
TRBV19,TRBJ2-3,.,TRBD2,TGTGCCAGTAGTATGGGGACTAGCGGGATCACAGATACGCAGTATTTT,CASSMGTSGITDTQYF
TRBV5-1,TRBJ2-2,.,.,TGCGCCAGCAGCTATATCCCCACCGGGGAGCTGTTTTTT,CASSYIPTGELFF
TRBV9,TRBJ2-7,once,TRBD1,TGTGCCAGCAGCACGAGGGACAGGAATTCCTACGAGCAGTACTTC,CASSTRDRNSYEQYF
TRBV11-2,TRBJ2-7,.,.,TGTGCCAGCAGCCTTATTATTGTCTACGAGCAGTACTTC,CASSLIIVYEQYF
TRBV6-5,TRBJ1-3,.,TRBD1,TGTGCCAGCAGTTACCTTAGGACAGGGGCGAGAAACACCATATATTTT,CASSYLRTGARNTIYF
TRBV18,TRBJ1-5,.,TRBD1,TGTGCCAGCTCACCACCCAGACAGGGCGGCAATCAGCCCCAGCATTTT,CASSPPRQGGNQPQHF